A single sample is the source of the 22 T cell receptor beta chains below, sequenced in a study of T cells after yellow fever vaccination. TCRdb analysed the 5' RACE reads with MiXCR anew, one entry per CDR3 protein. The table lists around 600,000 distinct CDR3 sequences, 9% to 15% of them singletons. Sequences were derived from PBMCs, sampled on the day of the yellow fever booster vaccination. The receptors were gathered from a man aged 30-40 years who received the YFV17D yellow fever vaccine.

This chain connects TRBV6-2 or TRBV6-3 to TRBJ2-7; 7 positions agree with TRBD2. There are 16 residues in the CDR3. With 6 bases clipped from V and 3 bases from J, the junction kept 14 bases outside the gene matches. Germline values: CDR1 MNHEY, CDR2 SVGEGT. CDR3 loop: CASSTLSGLGDYEQYF. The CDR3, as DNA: TGTGCCAGCAGCACCCTTAGCGGGCTTGGGGACTACGAGCAGTACTTC.

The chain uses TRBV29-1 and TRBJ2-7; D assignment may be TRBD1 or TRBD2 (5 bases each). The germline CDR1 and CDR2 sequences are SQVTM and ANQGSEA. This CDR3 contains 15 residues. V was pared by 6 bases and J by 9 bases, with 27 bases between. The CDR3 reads CSVGGTGRKGLGQYF. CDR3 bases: TGCAGCGTGGGTGGGACCGGTCGAAAGGGTCTAGGGCAGTACTTC.

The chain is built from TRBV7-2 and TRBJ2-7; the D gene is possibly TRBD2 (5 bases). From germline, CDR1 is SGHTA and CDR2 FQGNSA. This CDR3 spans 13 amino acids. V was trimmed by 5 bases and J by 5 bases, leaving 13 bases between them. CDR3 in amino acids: CASSPPLVDEQYF. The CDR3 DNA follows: TGTGCCAGCAGCCCCCCACTAGTGGACGAGCAGTACTTC. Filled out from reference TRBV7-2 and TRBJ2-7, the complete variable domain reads GAGVSQSPSNKVTEKGKDVELRCDPISGHTALYWYRQSLGQGLEFLIYFQGNSAPDKSGLPSDRFSAERTGGSVSTLTIQRTQQEDSAVYLCASSPPLVDEQYFGPGTRLTVT.

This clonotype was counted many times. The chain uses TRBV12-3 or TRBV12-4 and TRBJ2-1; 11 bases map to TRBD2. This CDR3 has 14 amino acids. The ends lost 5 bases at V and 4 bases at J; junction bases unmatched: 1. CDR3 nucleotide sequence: TGTGCCAGCAGTAGACTAGCGGGGTACAATGAGCAGTTCTTC. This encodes CASSRLAGYNEQFF.

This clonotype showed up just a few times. DNA for the CDR3: TGTGCCAGCAGCTTAGAACGGACAGTTTACAATGAGCAGTTCTTC. Encoded protein: CASSLERTVYNEQFF. This chain links TRBV11-2 with TRBJ2-1; D may be TRBD1 (6 bases). The CDR3 covers 15 residues. Trimming pared 0 bases from V and 4 bases from J, leaving 10 bases between. Per the germline V gene, CDR1 is SGHAT and CDR2 is FQNNGV.

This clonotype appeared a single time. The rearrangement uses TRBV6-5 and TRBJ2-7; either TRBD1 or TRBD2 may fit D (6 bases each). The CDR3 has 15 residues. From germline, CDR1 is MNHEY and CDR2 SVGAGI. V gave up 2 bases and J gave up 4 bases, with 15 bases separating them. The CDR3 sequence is CASSYAPPGAYEQYF. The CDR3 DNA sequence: TGTGCCAGCAGTTACGCTCCGCCGGGGGCTTACGAGCAGTACTTC.

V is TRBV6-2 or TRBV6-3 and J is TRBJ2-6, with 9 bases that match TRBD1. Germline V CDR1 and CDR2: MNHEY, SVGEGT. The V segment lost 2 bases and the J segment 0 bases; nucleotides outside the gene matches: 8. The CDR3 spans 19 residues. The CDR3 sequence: CASSYRTGGGNSGANVLTF. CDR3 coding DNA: TGTGCCAGCAGTTACCGCACAGGGGGCGGCAACTCTGGGGCCAACGTCCTGACTTTC.

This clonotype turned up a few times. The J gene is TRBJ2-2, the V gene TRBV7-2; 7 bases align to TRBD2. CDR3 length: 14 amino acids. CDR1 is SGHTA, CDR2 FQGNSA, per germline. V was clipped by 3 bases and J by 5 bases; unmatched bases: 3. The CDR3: CASSFGGLTGELFF. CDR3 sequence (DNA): TGTGCCAGCAGCTTCGGGGGGTTAACCGGGGAGCTGTTTTTT.

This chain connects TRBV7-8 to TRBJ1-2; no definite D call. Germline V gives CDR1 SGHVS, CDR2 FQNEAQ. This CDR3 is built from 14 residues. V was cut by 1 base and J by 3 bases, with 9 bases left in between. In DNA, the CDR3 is TGTGCCAGCAGCTTAGGTCCACGGGACTATGGCTACACCTTC. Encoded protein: CASSLGPRDYGYTF.

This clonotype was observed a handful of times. The CDR3, as DNA: TGTGCCATCAGTGGTACTGGGACAGGGGTAGACGAGCAGTACTTC. Protein: CAISGTGTGVDEQYF. The chain carries TRBV10-3 and TRBJ2-7; TRBD1 agrees at 10 bases. Germline-derived CDR1 and CDR2 are ENHRY and SYGVKD. The V segment lost 4 bases and the J segment 5 bases; nucleotides outside the gene matches: 8. This CDR3 contains 15 residues.

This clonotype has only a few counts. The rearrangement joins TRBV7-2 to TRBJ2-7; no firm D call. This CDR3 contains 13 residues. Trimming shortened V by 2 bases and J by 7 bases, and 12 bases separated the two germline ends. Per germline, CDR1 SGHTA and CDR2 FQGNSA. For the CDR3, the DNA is TGTGCCAGCAGCTTAACCCGAAATGGAGAGCAGTACTTC. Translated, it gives CASSLTRNGEQYF.

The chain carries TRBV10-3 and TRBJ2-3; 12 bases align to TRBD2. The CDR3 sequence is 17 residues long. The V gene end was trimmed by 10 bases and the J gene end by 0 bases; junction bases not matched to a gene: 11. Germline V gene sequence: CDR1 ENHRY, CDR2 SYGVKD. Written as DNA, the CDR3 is TGTGCCACCAAGACTAGCGGGAGAGCATCTAGCACAGATACGCAGTATTTT. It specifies CATKTSGRASSTDTQYF.

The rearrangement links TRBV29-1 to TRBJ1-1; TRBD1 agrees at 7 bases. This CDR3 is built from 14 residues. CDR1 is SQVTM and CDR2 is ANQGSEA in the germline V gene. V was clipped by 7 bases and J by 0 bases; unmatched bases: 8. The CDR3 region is CSAPQGTLNTEAFF. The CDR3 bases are TGCAGCGCTCCACAGGGGACGCTGAACACTGAAGCTTTCTTT.

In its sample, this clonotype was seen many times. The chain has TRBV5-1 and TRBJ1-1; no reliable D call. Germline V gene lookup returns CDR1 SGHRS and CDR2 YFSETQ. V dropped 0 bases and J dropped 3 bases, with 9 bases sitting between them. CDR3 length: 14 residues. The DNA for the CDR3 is TGCGCCAGCAGCTTGGTAGGGTGGGACACTGAAGCTTTCTTT. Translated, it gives CASSLVGWDTEAFF. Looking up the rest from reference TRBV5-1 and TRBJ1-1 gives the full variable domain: KAGVTQTPRYLIKTRGQQVTLSCSPISGHRSVSWYQQTPGQGLQFLFEYFSETQRNKGNFPGRFSGRQFSNSRSEMNVSTLELGDSALYLCASSLVGWDTEAFFGQGTRLTVV.

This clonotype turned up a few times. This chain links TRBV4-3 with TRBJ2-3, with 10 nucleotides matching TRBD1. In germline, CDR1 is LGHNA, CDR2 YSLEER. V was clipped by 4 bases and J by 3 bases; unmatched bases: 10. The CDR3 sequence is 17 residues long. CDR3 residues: CASSREGTGVGTDTQYF. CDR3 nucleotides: TGCGCCAGCAGCCGAGAGGGGACAGGGGTCGGGACAGATACGCAGTATTTT.

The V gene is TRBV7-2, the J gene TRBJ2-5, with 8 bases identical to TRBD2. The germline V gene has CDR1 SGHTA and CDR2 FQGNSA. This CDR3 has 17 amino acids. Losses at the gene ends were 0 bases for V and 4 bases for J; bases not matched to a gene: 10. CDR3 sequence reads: CASSLARSGRGAETQYF. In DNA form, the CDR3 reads TGTGCCAGCAGCTTAGCGAGAAGCGGGAGAGGGGCAGAGACCCAGTACTTC. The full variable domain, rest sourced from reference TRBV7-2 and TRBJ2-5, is GAGVSQSPSNKVTEKGKDVELRCDPISGHTALYWYRQSLGQGLEFLIYFQGNSAPDKSGLPSDRFSAERTGGSVSTLTIQRTQQEDSAVYLCASSLARSGRGAETQYFGPGTRLLVL.

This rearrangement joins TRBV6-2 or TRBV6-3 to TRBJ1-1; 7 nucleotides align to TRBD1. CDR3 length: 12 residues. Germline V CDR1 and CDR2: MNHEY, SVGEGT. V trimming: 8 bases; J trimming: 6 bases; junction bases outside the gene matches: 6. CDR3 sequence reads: CASAQGSSEAFF. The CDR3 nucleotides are TGTGCCAGCGCACAGGGGTCTTCTGAAGCTTTCTTT.

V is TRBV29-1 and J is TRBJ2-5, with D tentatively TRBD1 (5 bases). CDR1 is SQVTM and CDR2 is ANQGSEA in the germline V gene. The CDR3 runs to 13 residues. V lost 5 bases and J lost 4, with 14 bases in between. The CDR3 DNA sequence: TGCAGCGTTCAAAGGGGTCGTTTAGAGACCCAGTACTTC. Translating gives CSVQRGRLETQYF.

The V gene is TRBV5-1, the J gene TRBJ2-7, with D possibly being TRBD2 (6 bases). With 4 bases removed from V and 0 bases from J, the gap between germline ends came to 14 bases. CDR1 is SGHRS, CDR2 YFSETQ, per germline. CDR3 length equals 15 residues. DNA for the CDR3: TGCGCCAGCAGCCCCGCGGGAAACCCCTCCTACGAGCAGTACTTC. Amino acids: CASSPAGNPSYEQYF. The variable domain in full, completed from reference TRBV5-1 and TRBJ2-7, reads KAGVTQTPRYLIKTRGQQVTLSCSPISGHRSVSWYQQTPGQGLQFLFEYFSETQRNKGNFPGRFSGRQFSNSRSEMNVSTLELGDSALYLCASSPAGNPSYEQYFGPGTRLTVT.

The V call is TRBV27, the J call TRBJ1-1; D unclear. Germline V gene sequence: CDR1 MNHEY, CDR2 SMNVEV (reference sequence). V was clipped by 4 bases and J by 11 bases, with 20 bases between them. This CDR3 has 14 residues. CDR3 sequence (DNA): TGTGCCAGCAGTTCCGGCGTGGAGCCACAGTTCGCTTTCTTT. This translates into CASSSGVEPQFAFF.

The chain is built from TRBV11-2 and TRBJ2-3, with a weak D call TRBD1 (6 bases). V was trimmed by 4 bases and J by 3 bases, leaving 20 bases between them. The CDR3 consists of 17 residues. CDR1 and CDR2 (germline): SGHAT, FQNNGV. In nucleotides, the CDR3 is TGTGCCAGCAGCTCAATCCGGACAGAAAAAAAAACAGATACGCAGTATTTT. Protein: CASSSIRTEKKTDTQYF.

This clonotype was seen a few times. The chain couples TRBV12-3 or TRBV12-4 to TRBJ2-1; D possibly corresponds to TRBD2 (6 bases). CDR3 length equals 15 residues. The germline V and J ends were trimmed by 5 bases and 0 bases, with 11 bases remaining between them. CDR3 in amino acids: CASSLLALSYNEQFF. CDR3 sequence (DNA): TGTGCCAGCAGTCTACTAGCACTCTCCTACAATGAGCAGTTCTTC.